This TCR beta chain was retrieved from a study of Ad26.COV2.S vaccination and SARS-CoV-2 variants (dated by TCRdb to the early 2020s). About the study as a whole: Vaccine-arm donors came from COV1001, a multicentre, randomized, double-blind, placebo-controlled phase I-IIa trial of Ad26.COV2.S in healthy adults. Ad26.COV2.S was administered intramuscularly at 5 x 10^10 or 1 x 10^11 viral particles, either as a single shot or as two shots given 56 days apart. TCRbeta repertoire sequencing served as the tool for gauging how specific and how broad the SARS-CoV-2-reactive T cell receptors were following Ad26.COV2.S vaccination. The TCR-sequenced set comprised about 32 samples: some 20 Ad26.COV2.S vaccine recipients, 5 placebo recipients and 8 SARS-CoV-2 convalescent individuals. Trial participants were randomized into five groups of five: low-dose or high-dose Ad26.COV2.S given once or twice, or placebo on both occasions. Blinding of investigators to trial group allocation was maintained during experiments and outcome assessment.

In light of the paper, this sample's treatment or condition label describes: roughly 20 received Ad26.COV2.S at low or high dose, single or two shots; 5 received placebo; per-sample allocation not given. For vaccine and placebo recipients, repertoires were sequenced using samples collected on day 63 after the first injection. Cohort 1b enrolled roughly 25 adults aged 18-55 years at a single site in Boston, USA, between 29 July and 7 August 2020. Ad26.COV2.S consisted of a replication-incompetent adenovirus type 26 vector by which a prefusion-stabilized SARS-CoV-2 spike protein from the original Wuhan strain was expressed. TCRbeta CDR3 regions were sequenced with the immunoSEQ Assay. After extraction, genomic DNA underwent amplification by bias-controlled multiplex PCR, followed by high-throughput sequencing. Under the source paper's analysis protocol: To quantify the absolute abundance of each unique TCRbeta CDR3 region, sequences were collapsed and filtered. T cell fraction was estimated by normalizing TCRbeta template counts to usable DNA, which was measured by amplifying reference genes present in all nucleated cells. Repertoire TCRs were annotated as SARS-CoV-2-specific by exact matching of V gene, CDR3 amino acid sequence and J gene to a known reactive TCR set. The reference SARS-CoV-2 TCR set came from MIRA and was filtered for enrichment in COVID-19-positive ImmuneCODE repertoires, removing public or cross-reactive TCRs. Using the MIRA antigens, annotated TCRs were further analysed by specific ORF or by position within an ORF. Breadth was defined as annotated unique rearrangements over total unique productive rearrangements; depth was the summed frequency of those rearrangements. TCR breadth was compared between groups using two-sided Wilcoxon rank-sum tests. Entries here come from immuneACCESS through TCRdb and include only in-frame sequences with V and J called. Some clones fail to appear in such tables; in the studies checked, an unresolved V gene covers under half of the shortfall, and the cause of the remainder is unknown. V, J and clone size derive from that table, while D and trimming were established from the DNA sequence. Counted in this sample were about 320,000 clones; 75% to 90% of them appeared once. Around 5.5% of the sample goes to the ten largest clones.

Findings and caveats that apply to the study as a whole: Substantial breadth of spike-specific CD8+ and CD4+ T cell responses was reported after vaccination. The authors noted that total T cell responses may have been underestimated by the TCR breadth and depth analyses. Comparing responses between vaccine doses or regimens was not something the study was powered to do. Vaccine and placebo recipients had similar non-spike TCR breadth, a finding consistent with the vaccine containing only spike. Spike-specific TCR breadth was higher in Ad26.COV2.S recipients than in placebo recipients (P = 0.0014).

With regard to this clone: It lacks a known antigen. Base quality data are lacking; no much larger clone is found one base away.

The germline V and J ends show losses of 6 bases and 7 bases respectively, and no gene match explains 6 bases of the junction. From a lookup of the germline V gene, CDR1 and CDR2 are MNHEY and SVGAGI. The CDR3 numbers 13 residues from cysteine through phenylalanine. Only the CDR3 region is kept as DNA, spanning 39 bases read in frame from base 1. Recombination joined TRBV6-5 with TRBJ1-2; the junction holds 9 bases that match TRBD1. Source: peripheral blood, taken in a trial of Ad26.COV2.S vaccine versus placebo. The TCR sequence derives from a person aged 18-65 years who received the Ad26.COV2.S COVID-19 vaccine or a placebo. The CDR3 region: CASRRQGVFGYTF. The nucleotides read TGTGCCAGCAGGAGACAGGGGGTGTTTGGCTACACCTTC.